This T cell receptor (beta chain) was sequenced during a study of response to subunit inactivated influenza vaccine. The V and J ends lost 0 bases and 4 bases, in that order; junction bases with no gene match: 5. The CDR3 consists of 16 residues. Per the germline V gene, CDR1 is SGDLS and CDR2 is YYNGEE. One entry per CDR3 protein, called by TCRdb with MiXCR from the RT-PCR reads. Here the sample spans about 500,000 distinct CDR3 sequences, 6.5% to 8% being singletons. This TCR was recovered from a man between 50 and 69 years old who received an inactivated influenza vaccine. The gene calls are TRBV9 and TRBJ2-3, with 10 bases that match TRBD2. Specimen: PBMCs from blood, collected around 25 months after vaccination. For the CDR3, the DNA is TGTGCCAGCAGCGTAGGGGCTAGCGGGAGTTCAGATACGCAGTATTTT. The encoded protein is CASSVGASGSSDTQYF.